This T cell receptor (beta chain) was identified during a study of cytomegalovirus exposure and HLA in healthy donors. This CDR3 spans 17 amino acids. Trimming took off 3 bases at V and 3 bases at J, with 16 bases between the two ends. The germline V gene has CDR1 SGHRS and CDR2 YFSETQ. The PCR ran on 60 Vbeta and 13 Jbeta primers. Libraries were prepared by immunoSEQ multiplex PCR; TCRdb keeps only in-frame clonotypes and omits some of them. The sample consists of roughly 100,000 clones, roughly three quarters of them appearing once. The specimen was PBMCs. The clonotype comes from a woman between 18 and 29 years old in good health and CMV-seropositive. The genes are TRBV5-1 and TRBJ2-6; perhaps TRBD2 as D (6 bases). The CDR3 DNA is TGCGCCAGCAGCTCCGCCCGCGGGGTTGGTGGGGCCAACGTCCTGACTTTC. Its translation: CASSSARGVGGANVLTF.